This T cell receptor beta chain was recorded in a study of CD8+ T cells in alopecia areata. Study context: The tofacitinib course ran for 6 to 18 months and was followed by 6 months off drug.

This CDR3 has 16 residues. Germline CDR1 reads MNHEY; CDR2 reads SMNVEV (reference sequence). V lost 6 bases and J lost 6, with 18 bases in between. Findings and limits, study-wide: Higher clonality was seen in lesional scalp than in normal scalp, especially in alopecia totalis/universalis.

Regarding this clone: Antigen specificity is unknown.

As the sequencing template, cDNA was produced by extracting RNA and reverse transcribing it. Profiling relied on immunoSEQ multiplex PCR, and the TCRdb table lists in-frame clones only, not all of them. The sample lists 250,000 or so clones; roughly 69% were seen once. Alopecia areata patients provided lesional scalp punch biopsies and peripheral blood, both collected for the study. PBMCs, the starting material, were the source of sorted CD4+ and CD8+ T cells. Sequenced here: CD4+ T cells sorted from blood, sampled at week 0. The sequence was collected from a human donor with alopecia areata. The chain joins TRBV27 to TRBJ1-6; D possibly corresponds to TRBD1 (6 bases). The CDR3 spells CASRQQGRAFNSPLHF. CDR3 DNA: TGTGCCAGCAGACAACAGGGACGGGCCTTTAATTCACCCCTCCACTTT.